These 3 T cell receptor beta chains were sequenced from one sample in a study of blood T cell repertoires in COVID-19. Measured with immunoSEQ multiplex PCR; TCRdb has only the in-frame clones, and not every one. The sample carries 220,000 or so clones, around 82% recorded once. Sequencing was done on a sample of peripheral blood. These receptors originate from a woman aged 70-85 years with acute or convalescent COVID-19.

This chain joins TRBV2 and TRBJ2-3; 7 bases line up with TRBD1. Germline CDR1 reads SNHLY; CDR2 reads FYNNEI. The CDR3 covers 15 residues. Germline trimming cut 6 bases from V and 2 bases from J; bases unmatched to any gene: 8. CDR3 sequence (DNA): TGTGCCAGCAGGGGGACAGTGAGAGTCACAGATACGCAGTATTTT. This encodes CASRGTVRVTDTQYF.

This chain uses TRBV6-4 with TRBJ1-2; no clear D gene. Trimming removed 2 bases at V and 10 bases at J, with 11 bases between. This CDR3 comprises 12 residues. Germline lookup yields CDR1 MRHNA and CDR2 SNTAGT. In DNA form, the CDR3 reads TGTGCCAGCAGTGACGCCAGAGGCTTCTACACCTTC. Protein sequence: CASSDARGFYTF.

The chain links TRBV5-1 to TRBJ1-2, with unresolved D. Germline V lookup: CDR1 SGHRS, CDR2 YFSETQ. V was clipped by 4 bases and J by 3 bases, with 16 bases between them. The length of the CDR3 is 15 residues. CDR3 sequence: CASSPTGYVYYGYTF. The CDR3 coding sequence is TGCGCCAGCAGCCCAACCGGGTACGTCTACTATGGCTACACCTTC.